The T cell receptor (beta chain) under discussion was sequenced for a study of breast tumors, draining lymph nodes, adjacent tissues. TCRdb re-called the multiplex PCR reads with MiXCR, one entry per CDR3 protein. The table has 150,000 or so distinct CDR3 sequences, 30% to 35% seen once. Breast cancer patients provided tissue from their axillary draining lymph nodes. Trimming cost V 3 bases and J 7 bases, with 18 bases left between them. The CDR3 consists of 15 residues. From germline, CDR1 is SGHKS and CDR2 YYEKEE (reference sequence). The rearrangement links TRBV5-5 to TRBJ2-3, with D possibly TRBD2 on 5 matching bases. This sequence originates from a female donor with breast cancer. Some clones in this sample may be carry-over from other donors' samples. The specimen sequenced was axillary lymph node tissue. Written as DNA, the CDR3 is TGTGCCAGCAGCTCCATACTGACGGGGAGTCATACGCAGTATTTT. It yields the protein CASSSILTGSHTQYF.